The clone carrying this TCR beta chain was counted only a few times. Its antigen remains unknown. It was into CD45RA+ naive and CD45RA-negative memory subsets that the CD4+ cells were split. This specimen belongs to a study of shared clonotypes between healthy human individuals. Study outcomes and limitations: Generation of non-shared clonotypes was less probable than generation of clonotypes shared by all four donors.

Clones were read by immunoSEQ multiplex PCR, and TCRdb kept only the in-frame ones, dropping some. The sample yields 550,000 to 700,000 clones, more than 70% seen once. Germline V lookup: CDR1 SGHRS, CDR2 YFSETQ. CDR3 size: 16 residues. V was trimmed by 0 bases and J by 3 bases, leaving 14 bases between them. Sequencing was performed on memory CD4+ T cells sorted from blood. Specified subset: CD45RA-negative fraction. V usage is TRBV5-1 and J usage is TRBJ2-3; tentatively, D is TRBD1 (6 bases). The TCR sequence derives from a woman younger than 45 in good health. This CDR3 is CASSLEGVVRTDTQYF. CDR3 DNA sequence: TGCGCCAGCAGCTTGGAGGGGGTCGTGAGGACAGATACGCAGTATTTT.